This T cell receptor (beta chain) was captured in a study of identical twins. Findings and limits, study-wide: Insertions ran lower in abundant cord blood beta clonotypes, though not in memory repertoires.

One entry per CDR3 protein, called by TCRdb with MiXCR from the 5' RACE reads. The data show hundreds of thousands of distinct CDR3 sequences, less than 25% seen once. The trim removed 2 bases at V and 2 bases at J, leaving 3 bases unmatched. The CDR3 sequence is 16 residues long. CDR1 and CDR2 from the germline V gene are SGHVS and FNYEAQ. Points on this clonotype: Antigen unknown.

The sample was also reused in another study, on T cells expressing NK-cell markers. That source notes: Repertoire data for TCR beta were derived from sorted T cells (CD3+CD56+NKG2C+, CD3+CD56+NKG2C- and CD3+CD56-NKG2C+). Seven of the eight sequenced donors were HCMV-seropositive; one was seronegative.

The source of this sequence is a woman aged 18-30 years in good health. The sequenced sample was PBMCs. The rearrangement joins TRBV7-6 to TRBJ2-1; 10 bases match TRBD2. CDR3 region: CASSLFSGRTYNEQFF. CDR3 DNA: TGTGCCAGCAGCTTATTTAGCGGGAGGACCTACAATGAGCAGTTCTTC. The full variable domain, with the rest looked up from reference TRBV7-6 and TRBJ2-1, is GAGVSQSPRYKVTKRGQDVALRCDPISGHVSLYWYRQALGQGPEFLTYFNYEAQQDKSGLPNDRFSAERPEGSISTLTIQRTEQRDSAMYRCASSLFSGRTYNEQFFGPGTRLTVL.